This T cell receptor (beta chain) was documented in a study of spatial heterogeneity in lung cancer. In the study overall: Samples were obtained from approximately 72 donors, all untreated early-stage non-small cell lung cancer patients. Follow-up PBMC samples were sequenced when available, at a median of approximately 24 months after resection.

This CDR3 comprises 16 residues. Trimming took 1 base from V and 0 from J, leaving 10 bases between them. Germline CDR1 and CDR2: LGHDT and YNNKEL (reference sequence). TCRdb re-called the 5' RACE reads through MiXCR, storing one row per CDR3 protein. Here the sample spans about 3,100 distinct CDR3 sequences, around a fifth being singletons. Time point indicated: blood at routine non-recurrence follow-up after resection. The sequenced material consisted of unsorted whole RNA from tumor, nontumor lung or frozen PBMC. Sequenced material: PBMCs, taken at follow-up. This clonotype was sampled from a male donor with early-stage non-small cell lung cancer. The V gene is TRBV3-1, the J gene TRBJ2-1, with D unclear. The CDR3 loop reads CASSQARASSYNEQFF. In DNA form, the CDR3 reads TGTGCCAGCAGCCAAGCTCGGGCCAGCTCCTACAATGAGCAGTTCTTC.